Listed below are T cell receptor beta chains from one sample, sequenced in a study of blood T cell repertoires in COVID-19. Produced via immunoSEQ multiplex PCR; TCRdb's table is partial and in-frame only. The sample consists of around 50,000 clones, approximately 86% of them appearing once. Sequencing was performed on peripheral blood. All receptors come from a woman of 80 years or more with COVID-19, enrolled during active disease. Each CDR3 is given with its conserved first and last residue. D genes are given only for firm matches. Clone size, where shown, is once, few, many, or a class for clones that have expanded.

v_call	clone_size	d_call	j_call	cdr3_nt	cdr3_aa
TRBV10-2	once	TRBD2	TRBJ2-3	TGCGCCAGCAGTGAGCGAGCGGGGCCGACCACAGATACGCAGTATTTT	CASSERAGPTTDTQYF
TRBV19	-	TRBD1	TRBJ2-1	TGTGCCAGTAGTAACCGGGACAGGGGTCGGGATGAGCAGTTCTTC	CASSNRDRGRDEQFF
TRBV5-5	-	-	TRBJ1-4	TGTGCCAGCAGCTTACGGGGACTTAATGAAAAACTGTTTTTT	CASSLRGLNEKLFF
TRBV30	-	-	TRBJ1-1	TGTGCCTGGAGAGGAGCCCGACGCTACACTGAAGCTTTCTTT	CAWRGARRYTEAFF
TRBV30	-	-	TRBJ1-1	TGTGCCTGGAGTGTAATGAACAGGGCCGAGAAAACTTTCTTT	CAWSVMNRAEKTFF
TRBV5-1	-	-	TRBJ1-3	TGCGCCAGCAGTTCCGGACAGAGGGGCTCTGGAAACACCATATATTTT	CASSSGQRGSGNTIYF
TRBV29-1	-	TRBD1	TRBJ2-3	TGCAGCGTTAATACCGGGACAGGGGTTACAGATACGCAGTATTTT	CSVNTGTGVTDTQYF
TRBV28	-	-	TRBJ2-7	TGTGCCAGCGGGTTACAGGGCTACGAGCAGTACTTC	CASGLQGYEQYF
TRBV19	-	-	TRBJ2-5	TGTGCCAGTAGCCCCGGGCCGGGACAGAAACGACGGGGGCAAGAGACCCAGTACTTC	CASSPGPGQKRRGQETQYF
TRBV19	-	-	TRBJ1-4	TGTGCCAGTAGTAAGATTCCGGTTAATGAAAAACTGTTTTTT	CASSKIPVNEKLFF
TRBV18	-	TRBD1	TRBJ1-1	TGTGCCAGCTCACCGGGACAGGGGGCGGTAGGGTTGGACACTGAAGCTTTCTTT	CASSPGQGAVGLDTEAFF
TRBV24-1	-	-	TRBJ2-2	TGTGCCACGTCCCCCGGGAGCAACACCGGGGAGCTGTTTTTT	CATSPGSNTGELFF
TRBV30	-	-	TRBJ1-2	TGTGCCTGGAGCCCCGGTGGCTACACCTTC	CAWSPGGYTF
TRBV30	-	-	TRBJ1-3	TGTGCCTGGAGTGTACAAGGAGGATACACCATATATTTT	CAWSVQGGYTIYF
TRBV7-9	once	-	TRBJ1-2	TGTGCCAGCAGCATACAGGGAACGGCTAAGGGCTACACCTTC	CASSIQGTAKGYTF
TRBV21-1	-	-	TRBJ1-5	TGTGCCCTGAAGGGGGGGTCGGGAAATCAGCCCCAGCATTTT	CALKGGSGNQPQHF
TRBV9	-	TRBD1	TRBJ2-2	TGTGCCAGCAGCGTTCTCGGACAGGGTCTAGCGAACACCGGGGAGCTGTTTTTT	CASSVLGQGLANTGELFF